This TCR beta chain came from a study of shared clonotypes between healthy human individuals. Background on the study: CD8 memory received one plate per donor, CD8 naive two, CD4 memory three and CD4 naive three.

Note on this clone: The antigen is undetermined.

Whole-study results and caveats: Naive subsets tended to show greater estimated richness than memory subsets.

V lost 4 bases, J lost 3 bases, and 11 bases stayed unmatched. CDR3 length equals 17 residues. The germline gives CDR1 MNHNS, CDR2 SASEGT. Produced via immunoSEQ multiplex PCR; TCRdb's table is partial and in-frame only. This repertoire shows roughly 2.2 million clones, 90% to 95% found once; its top ten account for around 0.4%. Sequencing was done on a sample of naive CD4+ T cells from PBMCs. Subset: CD45RA+ positively selected. The chain has TRBV6-1 and TRBJ2-7; 11 bases line up with TRBD1. The origin of this receptor is a man in his late teens or twenties in good health. Some clones in this sample may be carry-over from other donors' samples. CDR3 nucleotides: TGTGCCAGCAGTGTTCGGGACAGGGGGGTACTATACTACGAGCAGTACTTC. This gives the protein CASSVRDRGVLYYEQYF.